A selection of T cell receptor beta chains follows, all from one sample in a study of Ad26.COV2.S vaccination and SARS-CoV-2 variants. The assay was immunoSEQ multiplex PCR, and TCRdb's table has in-frame clones only and misses some. The table includes roughly 510,000 clones, about 83% detected once. The starting material was peripheral blood, obtained in a trial of Ad26.COV2.S vaccine versus placebo. The receptors here all came from a person aged 18-65 years who received the Ad26.COV2.S COVID-19 vaccine or a placebo. The CDR3 runs from the conserved cysteine through the conserved F or W. Each record gives: V gene, J gene, D gene, clone size, CDR3 protein, CDR3 DNA. The D gene is left open where the match is weak. A row's size may be missing; if present it is once, few, many or a size class.

TRBV3-1/TRBV3-2	TRBJ2-3	NA	NA	CASRPQRCDTQYF	TGTGCCAGCAGACCCCAGCGGTGCGATACGCAGTATTTT
TRBV6-5	TRBJ1-4	NA	NA	CASSYGRNEKLFF	TGTGCCAGCAGTTACGGACGAAATGAAAAACTGTTTTTT
TRBV29-1	TRBJ2-7	TRBD2	NA	CSVEGAGGLYEQYF	TGCAGCGTTGAAGGGGCGGGAGGCCTCTACGAGCAGTACTTC
TRBV30	TRBJ2-1	TRBD2	NA	CAWSLTSGRVKSYNEQFF	TGTGCCTGGAGTTTAACTAGCGGGAGGGTTAAATCCTACAATGAGCAGTTCTTC
TRBV10-2	TRBJ2-2	NA	NA	CASSELDPNTGELFF	TGCGCCAGCAGTGAACTAGACCCGAACACCGGGGAGCTGTTTTTT
TRBV7-9	TRBJ2-3	NA	NA	CASSLAPHVPLQYF	TGTGCCAGCAGCTTAGCGCCTCATGTCCCACTTCAGTATTTT
TRBV29-1	TRBJ2-2	NA	NA	CSVGGRVAGELFF	TGCAGCGTTGGGGGGCGCGTGGCCGGGGAGCTGTTTTTT
TRBV6-5	TRBJ1-2	TRBD1	NA	CASSRDSNYGYTF	TGTGCCAGCAGTAGGGACAGTAACTATGGCTACACCTTC
TRBV5-6	TRBJ2-7	NA	NA	CASSAQGHYEQYF	TGTGCCAGCAGCGCACAGGGTCACTACGAGCAGTACTTC
TRBV9	TRBJ2-2	NA	NA	CASSALIYTGELFF	TGTGCCAGCAGCGCCCTCATTTACACCGGGGAGCTGTTTTTT
TRBV24-1	TRBJ2-7	TRBD1	NA	CATSDFANQGVRYEQYF	TGTGCCACCAGTGATTTTGCCAATCAGGGGGTAAGGTACGAGCAGTACTTC
TRBV7-6	TRBJ2-5	NA	NA	CAAGPDVGTQYF	TGCGCGGCGGGCCCGGACGTCGGGACCCAGTACTTC
TRBV27	TRBJ1-6	TRBD1	NA	CASSSLTGYNSPLHF	TGTGCCAGCAGTTCCCTGACAGGGTATAATTCACCCCTCCACTTT
TRBV29-1	TRBJ2-5	TRBD1	NA	CSVSTGVETQYF	TGCAGCGTCTCGACAGGGGTCGAGACCCAGTACTTC
TRBV9	TRBJ2-1	NA	NA	CASSGSEQFF	TGTGCCAGCAGCGGGAGCGAGCAGTTCTTC
TRBV7-2	TRBJ2-2	NA	NA	CASSPKTGNTGELFF	TGTGCCAGCAGCCCGAAGACGGGAAACACCGGGGAGCTGTTTTTT
TRBV28	TRBJ2-1	NA	NA	CASRTHFAASYNEQFF	TGTGCCAGCAGGACCCACTTTGCAGCTTCTTACAATGAGCAGTTCTTC
TRBV9	TRBJ2-1	TRBD2	NA	CASSVLAGGPGSRNEQFF	TGTGCCAGCAGCGTACTAGCGGGAGGACCAGGCTCGCGCAATGAGCAGTTCTTC
TRBV29-1	TRBJ2-3	NA	NA	CSVVGRDTQYF	TGCAGCGTTGTCGGCCGAGATACGCAGTATTTT
TRBV12-3/TRBV12-4	TRBJ1-1	NA	NA	CASSALRETEAFF	TGTGCCAGCAGTGCCCTGCGGGAAACTGAAGCTTTCTTT
TRBV7-2	TRBJ1-3	NA	NA	CASSARVKGNTIYF	TGTGCCAGCAGCGCAAGGGTGAAAGGAAACACCATATATTTT
TRBV9	TRBJ2-1	NA	NA	CASSLGGKSYNEQFF	TGTGCCAGCAGCCTAGGAGGAAAATCCTACAATGAGCAGTTCTTC
TRBV7-9	TRBJ2-4	NA	once	CASSPGDLGLAKNIQYF	TGTGCCAGCAGTCCCGGGGACCTGGGGCTAGCCAAAAACATTCAGTACTTC
TRBV15	TRBJ2-3	TRBD2	NA	CATSREEGGTDTQYF	TGTGCCACCAGCCGGGAGGAGGGCGGCACAGATACGCAGTATTTT
TRBV28	TRBJ2-7	NA	NA	CASSLIGVSYEQYF	TGTGCCAGCAGTTTGATAGGAGTGTCCTACGAGCAGTACTTC
TRBV19	TRBJ2-7	NA	once	CASSLLTKKDSPYEQYF	TGTGCCAGTAGCCTATTGACTAAGAAAGATTCCCCTTACGAGCAGTACTTC
TRBV5-1	TRBJ2-7	NA	NA	CASSLLGKYEQYF	TGCGCCAGCAGCTTGTTGGGCAAATACGAGCAGTACTTC
TRBV28	TRBJ2-1	TRBD2	NA	CASSPWTGLGNNEQFF	TGTGCCAGCAGCCCATGGACGGGACTAGGCAACAATGAGCAGTTCTTC
TRBV7-8	TRBJ1-5	NA	NA	CASSLTDGQPQHF	TGTGCCAGCAGCTTAACCGACGGTCAGCCCCAGCATTTT
TRBV5-5	TRBJ1-5	NA	once	CASSLGGNSNQPQHF	TGTGCCAGCAGCTTGGGGGGAAATAGCAATCAGCCCCAGCATTTT
TRBV19	TRBJ1-2	NA	NA	CASSEGRISDGYTF	TGTGCCAGTAGTGAAGGACGGATAAGTGATGGCTACACCTTC
TRBV19	TRBJ2-1	TRBD2	NA	CASSIGGLAPHEQFF	TGTGCCAGTAGTATAGGGGGACTAGCTCCCCATGAGCAGTTCTTC
TRBV27	TRBJ1-2	NA	NA	CASSSARQANYGYTF	TGTGCCAGCAGTTCCGCTAGACAGGCTAACTATGGCTACACCTTC